This TCR beta chain was sequenced for a study of blood T cells in healthy people across ages. As to this clonotype: Given a much more abundant clone one base away, this may be a read error.

Germline V gene lookup returns CDR1 LGHNA and CDR2 YNFKEQ. The CDR3 runs 17 residues. A second PCR, run for about 7 to 11 cycles, used a sample-barcoded 5' primer plus a J-beta primer mix. TCRdb re-called the 5' RACE reads with MiXCR, one entry per CDR3 protein. Of about 670,000 distinct CDR3 sequences listed, roughly half are singletons. J is TRBJ2-3 and V is TRBV4-2; 9 bases line up with TRBD2. The sequence was obtained from a woman older than 75 in good health. The sequenced sample consisted of blood. The chain's CDR3 is CTSSQGPLAGSTDTQYF. DNA for the CDR3: TGTACCAGCAGCCAAGGACCACTAGCGGGTAGCACAGATACGCAGTATTTT.